This entry describes one TCR beta chain. Antigen: not known. This specimen belongs to a study of T cell repertoires in cytomegalovirus infection. Overall study: An indication of both CMV infection and matching HLA type came from public TCR beta signatures. Study-wide results and caveats: The ex vivo response was dominated by HLA-C-restricted CMV-specific TCR beta clonotypes.

One entry per CDR3 protein, called by TCRdb with MiXCR from the reads. The sample has around 25,000 distinct CDR3 sequences, about 20% seen once; the top ten hold approximately 80%. Germline V gene sequence: CDR1 SGHTA, CDR2 FQGNSA. J lost 6 bases, V lost 0 bases, and 8 bases had no gene match. The CDR3 runs 16 residues. The source material was CD8+ T cells from cultured PBMCs, sampled from culture after CMV antigen stimulation. The sequence was obtained from a human donor in good health (CMV status not recorded). Some clones in this sample may be carry-over from other donors' samples. The rearrangement uses TRBV7-2 and TRBJ2-4; 7 bases are shared with TRBD1. The CDR3 loop reads CASSLAPGQLLNIQYF. In nucleotides, the CDR3 is TGTGCCAGCAGCTTAGCTCCGGGACAGTTGCTAAACATTCAGTACTTC.